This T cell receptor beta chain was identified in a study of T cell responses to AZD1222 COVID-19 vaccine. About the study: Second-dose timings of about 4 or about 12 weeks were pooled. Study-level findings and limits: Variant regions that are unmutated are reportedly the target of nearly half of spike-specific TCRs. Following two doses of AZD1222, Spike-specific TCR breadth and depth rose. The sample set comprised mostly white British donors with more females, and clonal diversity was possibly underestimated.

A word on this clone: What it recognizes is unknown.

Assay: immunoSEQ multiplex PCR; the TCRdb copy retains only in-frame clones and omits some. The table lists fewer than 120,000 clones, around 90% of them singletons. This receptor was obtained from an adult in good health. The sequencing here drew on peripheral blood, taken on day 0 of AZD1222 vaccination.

The CDR3 DNA sequence: TGTGCCACCAGTGTCAGTTTGAACACCGGGGAGCTGTTTTTT. It translates to CATSVSLNTGELFF. This chain connects TRBV24-1 to TRBJ2-2; D remains unclear. This CDR3 region has 14 residues. In germline, CDR1 is KGHDR, CDR2 SFDVKD. Trimming removed 5 bases at V and 1 base at J, with 7 bases between.